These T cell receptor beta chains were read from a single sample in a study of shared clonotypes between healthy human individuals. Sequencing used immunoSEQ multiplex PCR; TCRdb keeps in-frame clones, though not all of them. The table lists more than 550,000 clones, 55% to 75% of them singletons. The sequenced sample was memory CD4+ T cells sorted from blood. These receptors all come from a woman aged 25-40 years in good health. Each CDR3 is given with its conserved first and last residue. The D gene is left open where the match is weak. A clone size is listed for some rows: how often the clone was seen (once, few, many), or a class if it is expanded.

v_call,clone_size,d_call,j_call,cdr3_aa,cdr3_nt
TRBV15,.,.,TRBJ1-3,CATSRDGPVNPGNTIYF,TGTGCCACCAGCAGAGATGGCCCCGTCAACCCGGGAAACACCATATATTTT
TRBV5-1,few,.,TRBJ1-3,CASSSGTSGNTIYF,TGCGCCAGCAGCTCCGGGACCTCTGGAAACACCATATATTTT
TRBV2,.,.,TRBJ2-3,CASSDLSDTDTQYF,TGTGCCAGCAGTGATTTGTCCGATACAGATACGCAGTATTTT
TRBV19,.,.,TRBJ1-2,CATSRAGRGGYGYTF,TGTGCCACCTCCCGGGCAGGGCGCGGGGGCTATGGCTACACCTTC
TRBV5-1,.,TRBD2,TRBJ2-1,CASSLRLAGPYNEQFF,TGCGCCAGCAGCTTGCGGCTAGCGGGGCCTTACAATGAGCAGTTCTTC
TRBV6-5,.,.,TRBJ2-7,CASSYVAGTLYEQYF,TGTGCCAGCAGTTACGTGGCAGGGACCCTCTACGAGCAGTACTTC
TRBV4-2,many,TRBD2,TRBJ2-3,CASSQASGRGSDTQYF,TGTGCCAGCAGCCAGGCTAGCGGGAGGGGGTCAGATACGCAGTATTTT
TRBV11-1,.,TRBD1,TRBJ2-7,CASSFAGTGIYEQYF,TGTGCCAGCAGCTTCGCCGGGACAGGGATCTACGAGCAGTACTTC
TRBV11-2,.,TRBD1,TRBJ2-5,CASSINRGETQYF,TGTGCCAGCAGCATCAACAGGGGGGAGACCCAGTACTTC
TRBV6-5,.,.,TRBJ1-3,CASSSSHSGNTIYF,TGTGCCAGCAGCAGCAGCCACTCCGGAAACACCATATATTTT
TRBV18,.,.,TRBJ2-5,CASSGREETQYF,TGTGCCAGCTCAGGACGGGAAGAGACCCAGTACTTC
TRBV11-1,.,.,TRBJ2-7,CASSFPGHSYEQYF,TGTGCCAGCAGCTTTCCGGGTCACTCCTACGAGCAGTACTTC
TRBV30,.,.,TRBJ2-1,CAWTAGTSYNEQFF,TGTGCCTGGACTGCCGGGACATCCTACAATGAGCAGTTCTTC
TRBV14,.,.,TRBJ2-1,CASWGKGRNEQFF,TGTGCCAGCTGGGGCAAGGGCCGCAATGAGCAGTTCTTC
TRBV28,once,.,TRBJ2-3,CASSLQGTDTQYF,TGTGCCAGCAGCCTCCAGGGCACAGATACGCAGTATTTT
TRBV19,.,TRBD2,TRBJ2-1,CASSPPGLAGVGEQFF,TGTGCCAGTAGTCCGCCGGGACTAGCGGGAGTAGGAGAGCAGTTCTTC
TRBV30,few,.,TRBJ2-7,CAWSTGGGSYEQYF,TGTGCCTGGAGTACGGGCGGAGGCTCCTACGAGCAGTACTTC
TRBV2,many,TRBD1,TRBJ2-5,CASSRDRGVETQYF,TGTGCCAGCAGCCGGGACAGGGGGGTTGAGACCCAGTACTTC
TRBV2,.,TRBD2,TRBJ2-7,CASSGGGAGVRHEQYF,TGTGCCAGCAGTGGGGGGGGAGCGGGAGTCCGCCACGAGCAGTACTTC
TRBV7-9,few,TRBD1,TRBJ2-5,CASSPGQAQETQYF,TGTGCCAGCAGTCCAGGACAGGCCCAAGAGACCCAGTACTTC
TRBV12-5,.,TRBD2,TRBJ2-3,CASGLGSRGLAFADTQYF,TGTGCTAGTGGTTTGGGAAGTCGGGGACTAGCGTTTGCAGATACGCAGTATTTT
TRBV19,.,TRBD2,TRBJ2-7,CASSAGTKTYEQYF,TGTGCCAGTAGTGCTGGGACTAAAACCTACGAGCAGTACTTC
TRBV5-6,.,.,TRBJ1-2,CASRYAAGNYGYTF,TGTGCCAGCAGGTACGCGGCCGGCAACTATGGCTACACCTTC
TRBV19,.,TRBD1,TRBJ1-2,CASSPNPGQGSGYTF,TGTGCCAGTAGTCCAAACCCTGGACAGGGCTCTGGCTACACCTTC
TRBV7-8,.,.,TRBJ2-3,CASSQGAIRTDTQYF,TGTGCCAGCAGCCAGGGAGCCATACGCACAGATACGCAGTATTTT
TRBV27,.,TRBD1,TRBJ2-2,CASTSGTVRFNTGELFF,TGTGCCAGCACCTCCGGGACAGTCAGGTTTAACACCGGGGAGCTGTTTTTT
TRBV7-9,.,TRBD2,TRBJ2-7,CASSPDKGLAGHSYEQYF,TGTGCCAGCAGCCCGGATAAAGGACTAGCGGGACACTCCTACGAGCAGTACTTC
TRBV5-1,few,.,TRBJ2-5,CASSLGQGKETQYF,TGCGCCAGCAGCTTGGGGCAGGGCAAAGAGACCCAGTACTTC
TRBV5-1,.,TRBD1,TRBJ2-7,CASSRRTGLSSYEQYF,TGCGCCAGCAGCAGAAGGACAGGTCTGTCCTCCTACGAGCAGTACTTC
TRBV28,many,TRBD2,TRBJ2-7,CASSSLGSGGNEQYF,TGTGCCAGCAGTTCCCTCGGGTCGGGAGGGAACGAGCAGTACTTC
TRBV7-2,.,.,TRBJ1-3,CASSLLSSGNTIYF,TGTGCCAGCAGCTTACTGTCTTCGGGAAACACCATATATTTT
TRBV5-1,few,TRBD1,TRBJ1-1,CASSFGTGGIEAFF,TGCGCCAGCAGCTTTGGGACAGGGGGCATTGAAGCTTTCTTT
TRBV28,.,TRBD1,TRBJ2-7,CASSSGQGLQYF,TGTGCCAGCAGTTCCGGACAGGGGCTTCAGTACTTC
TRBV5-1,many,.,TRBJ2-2,CASSFVGSYTGELFF,TGCGCCAGCAGCTTTGTCGGGAGCTACACCGGGGAGCTGTTTTTT
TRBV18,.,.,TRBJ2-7,CASSPRGYEQYF,TGTGCCAGCTCACCACGCGGCTACGAGCAGTACTTC
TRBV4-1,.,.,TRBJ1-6,CASSHHPKGRLNSPLHF,TGCGCCAGCAGCCACCACCCGAAGGGACGGCTAAATTCACCCCTCCACTTT
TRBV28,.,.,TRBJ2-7,CASTSNRYEQYF,TGTGCCAGCACCTCGAACCGCTACGAGCAGTACTTC
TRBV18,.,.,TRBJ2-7,CASSPTEGANEQYF,TGTGCCAGCTCACCGACGGAGGGGGCGAATGAGCAGTACTTC
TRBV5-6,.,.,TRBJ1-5,CASSGGRYQPQHF,TGTGCCAGCAGCGGCGGGCGGTATCAGCCCCAGCATTTT
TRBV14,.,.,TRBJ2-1,CASSQGRGNNEQFF,TGTGCCAGCAGCCAAGGACGCGGAAACAATGAGCAGTTCTTC
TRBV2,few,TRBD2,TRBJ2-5,CASSGTSRRETQYF,TGTGCCAGCAGTGGGACTAGCAGGCGGGAGACCCAGTACTTC
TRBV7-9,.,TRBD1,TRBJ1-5,CASSQDRDQPQHF,TGTGCCAGCAGCCAGGACAGGGATCAGCCCCAGCATTTT
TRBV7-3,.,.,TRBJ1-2,CASSFQGSAQFSGYTF,TGTGCCAGCAGCTTCCAAGGAAGCGCCCAGTTTTCTGGCTACACCTTC
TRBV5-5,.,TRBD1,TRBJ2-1,CASSSLDRVGNEQFF,TGTGCCAGCAGCTCCCTGGACAGGGTCGGGAATGAGCAGTTCTTC
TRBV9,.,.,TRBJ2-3,CASSVQGSTTDTQYF,TGTGCCAGCAGCGTTCAGGGCTCGACCACAGATACGCAGTATTTT
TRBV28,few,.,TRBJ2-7,CASSFQMTSREYF,TGTGCCAGCAGTTTCCAAATGACCAGTCGGGAGTACTTC
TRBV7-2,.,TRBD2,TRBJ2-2,CASSLFAAGGTGELFF,TGTGCCAGCAGCCTCTTTGCTGCGGGAGGCACCGGGGAGCTGTTTTTT
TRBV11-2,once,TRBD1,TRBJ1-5,CASSLQRDRELHF,TGTGCCAGCAGCTTACAAAGGGACAGAGAGTTGCATTTT
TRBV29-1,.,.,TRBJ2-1,CSVDELSSYNEQFF,TGCAGCGTTGATGAGCTTAGCTCCTACAATGAGCAGTTCTTC
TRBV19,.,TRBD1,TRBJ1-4,CASTFTGGPNEKLFF,TGTGCCAGCACCTTCACAGGGGGCCCTAATGAAAAACTGTTTTTT
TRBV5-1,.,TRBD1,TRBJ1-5,CASSAGTGGQPQHF,TGCGCCAGCAGCGCAGGGACAGGGGGTCAGCCCCAGCATTTT
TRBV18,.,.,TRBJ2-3,CASSPLDLVSTDTQYF,TGTGCCAGCTCACCGCTGGACCTTGTCAGCACAGATACGCAGTATTTT
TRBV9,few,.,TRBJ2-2,CASSTSRQPTGELFF,TGTGCCAGCAGCACCAGTAGGCAGCCTACCGGGGAGCTGTTTTTT
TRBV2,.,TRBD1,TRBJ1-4,CASTPPGLGGNEKLFF,TGTGCCAGCACCCCACCCGGGTTAGGGGGCAATGAAAAACTGTTTTTT
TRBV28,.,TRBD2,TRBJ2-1,CASSFKRGLLGNEQFF,TGTGCCAGCAGTTTTAAGCGGGGGCTCCTTGGTAATGAGCAGTTCTTC
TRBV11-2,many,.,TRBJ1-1,CASSFHREGGAFF,TGTGCCAGCAGCTTCCACAGGGAAGGTGGGGCTTTCTTT
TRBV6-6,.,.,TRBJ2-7,CASSLGTYEQYF,TGTGCCAGCAGCCTAGGGACCTACGAGCAGTACTTC